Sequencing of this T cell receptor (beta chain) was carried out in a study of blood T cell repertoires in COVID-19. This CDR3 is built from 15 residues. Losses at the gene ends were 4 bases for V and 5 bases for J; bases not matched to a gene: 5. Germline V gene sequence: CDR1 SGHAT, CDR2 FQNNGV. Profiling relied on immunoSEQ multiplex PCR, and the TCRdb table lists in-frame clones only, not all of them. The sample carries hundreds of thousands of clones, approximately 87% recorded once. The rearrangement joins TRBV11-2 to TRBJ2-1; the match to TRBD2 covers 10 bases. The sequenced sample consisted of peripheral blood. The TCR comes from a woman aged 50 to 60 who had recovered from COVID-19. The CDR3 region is CASSWLAGGHNEQFF. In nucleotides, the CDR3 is TGTGCCAGCAGCTGGTTAGCGGGGGGCCACAATGAGCAGTTCTTC.